This entry is about one T cell receptor beta chain. Original methodology: Amplifying reference gene primers gave estimates of nucleated cell counts. Clones were sequenced by immunoSEQ multiplex PCR, and TCRdb holds only the in-frame ones, with some missing. That table is the source of V, J and clone size, and D and trimming were worked out from the DNA. The sample lists about 200,000 clones, around nine tenths occurring once. The data derive from a study of blood T cell repertoires in COVID-19. Study as a whole: Specimens from acute and convalescent COVID-19 originated in the United States, Italy and Spain. T cells, B-cell-depleted T cells, or PBMCs supplied cDNA or gDNA.

J was trimmed by 7 bases and V by 2 bases; bases with no gene match: 15. The CDR3 has 18 residues. CDR1 LNHDA and CDR2 SQIVND come from the germline V gene (reference sequence). The chain combines TRBV19 with TRBJ2-1, with 9 nucleotides matching TRBD2. Input material: peripheral blood. The source is a man aged 60 to 69 with active or convalescent COVID-19. In DNA form, the CDR3 reads TGTGCCAGTAGTATAAGGGCTAGCGGGGCCCTGGAGGAGAATGAGCAGTTCTTC. It encodes CASSIRASGALEENEQFF. Full variable domain (missing parts from reference TRBV19 and TRBJ2-1): DGGITQSPKYLFRKEGQNVTLSCEQNLNHDAMYWYRQDPGQGLRLIYYSQIVNDFQKGDIAEGYSVSREKKESFPLTVTSAQKNPTAFYLCASSIRASGALEENEQFFGPGTRLTVL.